This entry lists 9 T cell receptor beta chains sequenced from one sample in a study of siplizumab effects on memory and regulatory T cells. Assay used: immunoSEQ multiplex PCR; TCRdb lists only in-frame clones, some missing. The data contain about 82,000 clones, approximately 88% of them singletons. The specimen was Tregs sorted from blood. The receptors were gathered from a human donor in good health.

The CDR3 nucleotides read TGTGCCAGCAGCCCCCCCCCAGGATGGGTCACTGAAGCTTTCTTT. Protein sequence: CASSPPPGWVTEAFF. This rearrangement joins TRBV5-4 to TRBJ1-1, with D unresolved. The V and J ends lost 4 bases and 4 bases respectively, with 17 bases between them. This CDR3 has 15 residues. Germline V gene data show CDR1 as SGHNT and CDR2 as YYREEE (reference sequence). The full variable domain, rest sourced from reference TRBV5-4 and TRBJ1-1, is ETGVTQSPTHLIKTRGQQVTLRCSSQSGHNTVSWYQQALGQGPQFIFQYYREEENGRGNFPPRFSGLQFPNYSSELNVNALELDDSALYLCASSPPPGWVTEAFFGQGTRLTVV.

This chain uses TRBV6-1 with TRBJ1-2; possible D gene TRBD1, 5 bases. The V gene lost 8 bases and the J gene lost 4 bases, with 17 bases spanning the gap. This CDR3 has 14 residues. Germline V gene data show CDR1 as MNHNS and CDR2 as SASEGT. In DNA, the CDR3 is TGTGCCAGCGCGTGGCTGGGGCAGCCCTATGGCTACACCTTC. It encodes CASAWLGQPYGYTF.

The rearrangement joins TRBV19 to TRBJ1-5; D remains unclear. The germline V and J ends were trimmed by 6 bases and 0 bases, with 12 bases remaining between them. Germline values: CDR1 LNHDA, CDR2 SQIVND (reference sequence). There are 15 residues in the CDR3. CDR3 sequence reads: CASSPWADSNQPQHF. The DNA of the CDR3 is TGTGCCAGTAGCCCTTGGGCCGATAGCAATCAGCCCCAGCATTTT.

The rearrangement links TRBV10-3 to TRBJ2-2; D tentatively fits TRBD1 or TRBD2 (5 bases each). V lost 6 bases and J lost 2, with 16 bases in between. The CDR3 totals 16 residues. Per germline, CDR1 ENHRY and CDR2 SYGVKD. CDR3 in DNA: TGTGCCATCAGGGAGGATGGGGGAGCAAACACCGGGGAGCTGTTTTTT. Translation gives CAIREDGGANTGELFF.

This clone came up a few times. This chain uses TRBV10-3 with TRBJ1-2, with TRBD1 matching over 9 bases. CDR1 is ENHRY, CDR2 SYGVKD, per germline. The CDR3 extends over 14 amino acids. V shed 6 bases and J 7 bases; nucleotides not matched to a gene: 9. CDR3 DNA sequence: TGTGCCATCAGATCAACGGACAGGGGATCTGGCTACACCTTC. Its protein product is CAIRSTDRGSGYTF.

The V gene is TRBV28, the J gene TRBJ2-2, with unresolved D. CDR3 length: 12 amino acids. Trimming cost V 3 bases and J 1 base, with 0 bases left between them. Germline CDR1 MDHEN, CDR2 SYDVKM. The DNA of the CDR3 is TGTGCCAGCAGTTTGAACACCGGGGAGCTGTTTTTT. Its protein product is CASSLNTGELFF.

This rearrangement joins TRBV30 to TRBJ2-7, with D perhaps matching TRBD1 (6 bases). The V gene lost 3 bases and the J gene lost 2 bases, with 11 bases spanning the gap. This CDR3 spans 13 amino acids. CDR1 GTSNPN and CDR2 SVGIG come from the germline V gene (reference sequence). The CDR3 is CAWSTGMAYEQYF. The CDR3 nucleotides read TGTGCCTGGAGCACAGGGATGGCCTACGAGCAGTACTTC.

The chain couples TRBV5-1 to TRBJ1-2; no reliable D call. Germline CDR1 and CDR2: SGHRS and YFSETQ. V gave up 2 bases and J gave up 2 bases, with 7 bases separating them. The CDR3 is 13 amino acids. DNA of the CDR3: TGCGCCAGCAGCTTTGGCCAGAACTATGGCTACACCTTC. Translation gives CASSFGQNYGYTF.

Here the CDR3 reads CSVEDPLGYQETQYF. In nucleotides, the CDR3 is TGCAGCGTTGAAGACCCTCTAGGGTACCAAGAGACCCAGTACTTC. The V and J genes are TRBV29-1 and TRBJ2-5; no definite D call. The CDR3 is 15 amino acids. V gave up 0 bases and J gave up 0 bases, with 11 bases separating them. The V gene's germline CDR1 is SQVTM and CDR2 ANQGSEA.